Listed here are 11 T cell receptor beta chains from one sample, sequenced in a study of beta chain features in type 1 diabetes. The authors reverse transcribed all of the isolated RNA, so sequencing captured expressed TCRB transcripts. Produced via immunoSEQ multiplex PCR; TCRdb's table is partial and in-frame only. The profile shows roughly 400,000 clones, roughly 16% of them singletons. The sample taken for sequencing was naive CD4+ T cells from blood. The receptors were gathered from a woman younger than 30 in good health.

CDR3 region: CAWSPTGLAGEKQYF. DNA for the CDR3: TGTGCCTGGAGTCCCACGGGACTAGCGGGAGAGAAGCAGTACTTC. The chain combines TRBV30 with TRBJ2-7; 14 bases are shared with TRBD2. CDR1 is GTSNPN and CDR2 is SVGIG in the germline V gene (reference sequence). This CDR3 comprises 15 residues. The trim removed 2 bases at V and 8 bases at J, leaving 8 bases unmatched.

A few counts support this clone. The V gene is TRBV4-2, the J gene TRBJ1-2; 8 nucleotides line up with TRBD1. Germline V gene lookup returns CDR1 LGHNA and CDR2 YNFKEQ. J gave up 5 bases and V 0 bases, and 5 bases lay outside the gene matches. The CDR3 is 15 amino acids. The CDR3 spells CASSQDRQGAYGYTF. Written as DNA, the CDR3 is TGTGCCAGCAGCCAAGATCGGCAGGGGGCATATGGCTACACCTTC.

The chain employs TRBV28 and TRBJ2-1; D is possibly TRBD2 (6 bases). V was pared by 3 bases and J by 7 bases, with 16 bases between. CDR1 MDHEN and CDR2 SYDVKM come from the germline V gene. The CDR3 extends over 15 amino acids. CDR3 coding DNA: TGTGCCAGCAGTTTTGGGGAGGAGATAGCAAATGAGCAGTTCTTC. It translates to CASSFGEEIANEQFF.

The chain employs TRBV7-9 and TRBJ1-1; D call uncertain. CDR1 is SEHNR and CDR2 is FQNEAQ in the germline V gene (reference sequence). V gave up 4 bases and J gave up 7 bases, with 10 bases separating them. This CDR3 spans 12 amino acids. CDR3 region: CASSWGDGEAFF. In nucleotides, the CDR3 is TGTGCCAGCAGCTGGGGAGACGGTGAAGCTTTCTTT. Drawing the rest from reference TRBV7-9 and TRBJ1-1, the complete variable domain is DTGVSQNPRHKITKRGQNVTFRCDPISEHNRLYWYRQTLGQGPEFLTYFQNEAQLEKSRLLSDRFSAERPKGSFSTLEIQRTEQGDSAMYLCASSWGDGEAFFGQGTRLTVV.

The chain combines TRBV29-1 with TRBJ2-7; TRBD1 aligns across 10 bases. Germline CDR1 SQVTM, CDR2 ANQGSEA. This CDR3 has 12 residues. Trimming removed 6 bases from V and 6 bases from J; junction bases left unmatched: 5. The CDR3 DNA follows: TGCAGCGTGACCCGGACAGGGGGCGAGCAGTACTTC. Translation: CSVTRTGGEQYF.

The chain links TRBV28 to TRBJ2-5, with 12 nucleotides matching TRBD2. The CDR3 covers 16 residues. J gave up 7 bases and V 1 base, and 7 bases lay outside the gene matches. The germline V gene encodes CDR1 MDHEN and CDR2 SYDVKM. The CDR3 sequence is CASSLSSSGGAGTQYF. The CDR3 DNA reads as TGTGCCAGCAGTTTATCGTCTAGCGGGGGGGCCGGGACCCAGTACTTC.

The DNA of the CDR3 is TGTGCCAGCAGTCCGGGACAGGGGGATCTCACTGAAGCTTTCTTT. Its translation: CASSPGQGDLTEAFF. The chain recombines TRBV6-6 with TRBJ1-1, with TRBD1 identical over 11 bases. V dropped 5 bases and J dropped 4; count of bases not matched to a gene: 6. This CDR3 is built from 15 residues. From germline, CDR1 is MNHNY and CDR2 SVGAGI (reference sequence).

The V call is TRBV30, the J call TRBJ2-3; 7 bases agree with TRBD2. The CDR3 covers 13 residues. V shed 1 base, J shed 6 bases, and the junction held 4 bases outside the gene matches. CDR1 and CDR2 (germline): GTSNPN, SVGIG (reference sequence). DNA of the CDR3: TGTGCCTGGAGTGGCGGGAGAAGGGATACGCAGTATTTT. It is translated as CAWSGGRRDTQYF.

V is TRBV2 and J is TRBJ1-1; 9 positions match TRBD1. V lost 6 bases and J lost 1; bases outside the gene matches: 9. CDR1 and CDR2 from the germline V gene are SNHLY and FYNNEI. The CDR3 sequence is 16 residues long. As DNA, the CDR3 is TGTGCCAGCAGCGCCCGGGACAGGGTGAGGAACACTGAAGCTTTCTTT. Its translation is CASSARDRVRNTEAFF.

The V gene is TRBV9, the J gene TRBJ1-2; D perhaps matches TRBD1 (5 bases). This CDR3 has 12 amino acids. Looked up from germline, CDR1 is SGDLS and CDR2 is YYNGEE. Trimming removed 3 bases from V and 7 bases from J, with 10 bases in between. The CDR3 bases are TGTGCCAGCAGCGCCAGGGATGGTGGCTACACCTTC. Protein sequence: CASSARDGGYTF. The full variable domain, rest sourced from reference TRBV9 and TRBJ1-2, is DSGVTQTPKHLITATGQRVTLRCSPRSGDLSVYWYQQSLDQGLQFLIQYYNGEERAKGNILERFSAQQFPDLHSELNLSSLELGDSALYFCASSARDGGYTFGSGTRLTVV.

This clone was counted a few times. The chain employs TRBV7-9 and TRBJ1-4; 7 bases map to TRBD1. Germline CDR1 reads SEHNR; CDR2 reads FQNEAQ (reference sequence). The J segment lost 4 bases and the V segment lost 5 bases, leaving 4 bases of the junction unmatched. The CDR3 totals 14 residues. The CDR3 protein is CASSMGQNNEKLFF. As DNA, the CDR3 is TGTGCCAGCAGCATGGGACAGAATAATGAAAAACTGTTTTTT.